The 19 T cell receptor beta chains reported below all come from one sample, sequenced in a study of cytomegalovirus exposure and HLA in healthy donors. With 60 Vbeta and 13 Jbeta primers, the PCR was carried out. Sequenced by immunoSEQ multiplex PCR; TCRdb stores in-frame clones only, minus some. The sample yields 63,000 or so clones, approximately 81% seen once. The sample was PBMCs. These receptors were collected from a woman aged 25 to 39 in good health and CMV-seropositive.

In nucleotides, the CDR3 is TGTGCCAGAAGCTTGGCCCACCCCCCCGGGAGAGGTCACGAGCAGTACTTC. It codes for CARSLAHPPGRGHEQYF. The J gene is TRBJ2-7, the V gene TRBV5-3; weak D call: TRBD2 (6 bases). TRBV5-3 is placed among ORFs of uncertain function. The V end lost 0 bases, the J end lost 5 bases, and 21 bases lay between the germline ends. The CDR3 has 17 residues.

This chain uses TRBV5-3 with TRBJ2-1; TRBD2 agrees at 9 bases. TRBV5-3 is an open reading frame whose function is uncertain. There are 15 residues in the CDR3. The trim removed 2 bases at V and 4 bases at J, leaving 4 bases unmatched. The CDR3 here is CARSFTSGQYNEQFF. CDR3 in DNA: TGTGCCAGAAGCTTTACTAGCGGGCAGTACAATGAGCAGTTCTTC.

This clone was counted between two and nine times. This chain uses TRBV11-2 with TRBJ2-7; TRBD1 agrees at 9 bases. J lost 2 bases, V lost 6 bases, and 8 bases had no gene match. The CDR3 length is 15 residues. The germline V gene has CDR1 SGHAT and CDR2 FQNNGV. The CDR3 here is CASSRGTGFAYEQYF. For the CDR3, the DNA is TGTGCCAGCAGTCGAGGGACAGGGTTCGCCTACGAGCAGTACTTC.

CDR3 DNA: TGTGCCAGCAGTTCGAGCTCCTACAATGAGCAGTTCTTC. Protein product: CASSSSSYNEQFF. The genes are TRBV27 and TRBJ2-1; no clear D gene. V shed 4 bases and J shed 0 bases, with 4 bases lying between them. This CDR3 has 13 amino acids. Germline V lookup: CDR1 MNHEY, CDR2 SMNVEV (reference sequence).

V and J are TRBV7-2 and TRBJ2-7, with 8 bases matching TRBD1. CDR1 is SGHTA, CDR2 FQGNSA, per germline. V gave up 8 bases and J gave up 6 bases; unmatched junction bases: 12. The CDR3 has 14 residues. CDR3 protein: CASGSGTGGSEQYF. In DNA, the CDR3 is TGTGCCAGCGGCTCCGGGACAGGAGGGTCCGAGCAGTACTTC.

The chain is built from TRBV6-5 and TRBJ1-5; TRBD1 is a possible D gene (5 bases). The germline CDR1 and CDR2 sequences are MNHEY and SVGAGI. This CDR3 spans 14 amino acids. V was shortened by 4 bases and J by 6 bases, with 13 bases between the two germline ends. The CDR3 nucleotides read TGTGCCAGCAGTTCCGGACAAAGTATTCAGCCCCAGCATTTT. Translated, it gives CASSSGQSIQPQHF.

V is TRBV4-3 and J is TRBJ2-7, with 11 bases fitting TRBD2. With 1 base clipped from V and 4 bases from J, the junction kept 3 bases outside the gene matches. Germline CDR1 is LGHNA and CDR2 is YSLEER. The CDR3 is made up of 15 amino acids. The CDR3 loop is CASSQAGLADYEQYF. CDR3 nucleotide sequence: TGCGCCAGCAGCCAAGCGGGACTAGCGGATTACGAGCAGTACTTC.

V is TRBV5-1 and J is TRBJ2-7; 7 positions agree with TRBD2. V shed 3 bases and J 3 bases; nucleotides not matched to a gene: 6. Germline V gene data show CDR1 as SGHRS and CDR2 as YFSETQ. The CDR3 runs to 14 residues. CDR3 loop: CASSSYGEGYEQYF. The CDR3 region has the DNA TGCGCCAGCAGCTCCTACGGGGAGGGCTACGAGCAGTACTTC. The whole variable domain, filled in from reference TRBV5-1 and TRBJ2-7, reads KAGVTQTPRYLIKTRGQQVTLSCSPISGHRSVSWYQQTPGQGLQFLFEYFSETQRNKGNFPGRFSGRQFSNSRSEMNVSTLELGDSALYLCASSSYGEGYEQYFGPGTRLTVT.

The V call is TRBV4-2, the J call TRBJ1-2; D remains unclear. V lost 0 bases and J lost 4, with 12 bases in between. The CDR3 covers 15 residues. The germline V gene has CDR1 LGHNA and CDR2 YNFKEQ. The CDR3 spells CASSQDGQPTYGYTF. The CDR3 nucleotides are TGTGCCAGCAGCCAAGATGGGCAGCCTACCTATGGCTACACCTTC.

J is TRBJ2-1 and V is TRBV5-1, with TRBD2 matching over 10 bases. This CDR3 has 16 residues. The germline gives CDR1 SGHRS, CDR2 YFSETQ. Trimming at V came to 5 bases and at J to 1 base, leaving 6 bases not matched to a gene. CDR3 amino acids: CASSPGLAVSYNEQFF. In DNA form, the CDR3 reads TGCGCCAGCAGTCCTGGACTAGCGGTATCCTACAATGAGCAGTTCTTC.

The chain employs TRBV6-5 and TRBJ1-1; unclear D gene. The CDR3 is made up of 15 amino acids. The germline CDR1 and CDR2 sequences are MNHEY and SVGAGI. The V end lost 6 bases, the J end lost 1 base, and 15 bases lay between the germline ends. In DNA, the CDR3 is TGTGCCAGCAGACCACCGACGGGTTGGAACACTGAAGCTTTCTTT. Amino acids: CASRPPTGWNTEAFF.

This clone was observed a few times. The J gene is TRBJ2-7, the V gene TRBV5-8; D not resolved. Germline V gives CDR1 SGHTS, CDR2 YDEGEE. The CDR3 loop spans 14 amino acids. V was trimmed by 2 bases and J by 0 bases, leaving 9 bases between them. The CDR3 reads CASSFRQDSYEQYF. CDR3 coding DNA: TGTGCCAGCAGCTTTCGGCAGGACTCCTACGAGCAGTACTTC. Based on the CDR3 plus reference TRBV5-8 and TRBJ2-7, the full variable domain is EAGVTQSPTHLIKTRGQQATLRCSPISGHTSVYWYQQALGLGLQFLLWYDEGEERNRGNFPPRFSGRQFPNYSSELNVNALELEDSALYLCASSFRQDSYEQYFGPGTRLTVT.

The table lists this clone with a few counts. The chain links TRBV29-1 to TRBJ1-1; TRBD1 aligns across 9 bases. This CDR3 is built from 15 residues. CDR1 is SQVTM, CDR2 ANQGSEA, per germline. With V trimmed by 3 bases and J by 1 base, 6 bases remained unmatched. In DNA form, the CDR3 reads TGCAGCGTTGATGGACAGGGGAGAGGGAACACTGAAGCTTTCTTT. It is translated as CSVDGQGRGNTEAFF.

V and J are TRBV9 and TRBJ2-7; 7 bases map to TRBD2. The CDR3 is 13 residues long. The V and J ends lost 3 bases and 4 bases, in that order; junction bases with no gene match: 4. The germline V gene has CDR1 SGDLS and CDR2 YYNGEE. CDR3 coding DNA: TGTGCCAGCAGCGGACTAGCCGGGTACGAGCAGTACTTC. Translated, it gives CASSGLAGYEQYF.

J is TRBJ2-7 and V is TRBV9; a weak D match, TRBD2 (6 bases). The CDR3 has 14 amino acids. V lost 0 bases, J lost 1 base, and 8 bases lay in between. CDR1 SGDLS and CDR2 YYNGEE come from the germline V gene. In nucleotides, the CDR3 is TGTGCCAGCAGCGTAGGGAGCGGGTCCTACGAGCAGTACTTC. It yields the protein CASSVGSGSYEQYF.

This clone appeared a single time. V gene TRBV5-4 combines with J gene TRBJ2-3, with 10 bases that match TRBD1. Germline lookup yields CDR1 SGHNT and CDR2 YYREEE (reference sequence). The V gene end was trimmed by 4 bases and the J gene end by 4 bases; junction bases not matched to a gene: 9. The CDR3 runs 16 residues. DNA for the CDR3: TGTGCCAGCAGCCGTGTGCGGGACAGGGGTTCAGATACGCAGTATTTT. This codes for CASSRVRDRGSDTQYF. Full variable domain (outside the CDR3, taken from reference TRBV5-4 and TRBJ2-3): ETGVTQSPTHLIKTRGQQVTLRCSSQSGHNTVSWYQQALGQGPQFIFQYYREEENGRGNFPPRFSGLQFPNYSSELNVNALELDDSALYLCASSRVRDRGSDTQYFGPGTRLTVL.

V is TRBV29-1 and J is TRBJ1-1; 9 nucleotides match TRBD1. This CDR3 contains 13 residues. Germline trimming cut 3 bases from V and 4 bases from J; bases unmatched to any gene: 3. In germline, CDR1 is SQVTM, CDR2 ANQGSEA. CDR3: CSVDTGGSTEAFF. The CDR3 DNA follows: TGCAGCGTTGATACAGGGGGCAGCACTGAAGCTTTCTTT. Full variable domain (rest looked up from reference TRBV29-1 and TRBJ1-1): SAVISQKPSRDICQRGTSLTIQCQVDSQVTMMFWYRQQPGQSLTLIATANQGSEATYESGFVIDKFPISRPNLTFSTLTVSNMSPEDSSIYLCSVDTGGSTEAFFGQGTRLTVV.

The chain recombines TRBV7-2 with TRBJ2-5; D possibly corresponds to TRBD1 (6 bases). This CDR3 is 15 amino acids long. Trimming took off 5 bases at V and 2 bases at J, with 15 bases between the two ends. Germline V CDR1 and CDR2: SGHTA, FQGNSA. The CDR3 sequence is CASSLYRAPQETQYF. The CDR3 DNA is TGTGCCAGCAGCCTGTACAGGGCTCCTCAAGAGACCCAGTACTTC. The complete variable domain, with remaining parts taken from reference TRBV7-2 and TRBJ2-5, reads GAGVSQSPSNKVTEKGKDVELRCDPISGHTALYWYRQSLGQGLEFLIYFQGNSAPDKSGLPSDRFSAERTGGSVSTLTIQRTQQEDSAVYLCASSLYRAPQETQYFGPGTRLLVL.

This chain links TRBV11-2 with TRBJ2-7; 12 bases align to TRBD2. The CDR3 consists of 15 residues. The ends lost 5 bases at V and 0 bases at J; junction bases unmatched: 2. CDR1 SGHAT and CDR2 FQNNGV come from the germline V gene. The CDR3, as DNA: TGTGCCAGCAGCCGACTAGCGGGGGACTCCTACGAGCAGTACTTC. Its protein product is CASSRLAGDSYEQYF.